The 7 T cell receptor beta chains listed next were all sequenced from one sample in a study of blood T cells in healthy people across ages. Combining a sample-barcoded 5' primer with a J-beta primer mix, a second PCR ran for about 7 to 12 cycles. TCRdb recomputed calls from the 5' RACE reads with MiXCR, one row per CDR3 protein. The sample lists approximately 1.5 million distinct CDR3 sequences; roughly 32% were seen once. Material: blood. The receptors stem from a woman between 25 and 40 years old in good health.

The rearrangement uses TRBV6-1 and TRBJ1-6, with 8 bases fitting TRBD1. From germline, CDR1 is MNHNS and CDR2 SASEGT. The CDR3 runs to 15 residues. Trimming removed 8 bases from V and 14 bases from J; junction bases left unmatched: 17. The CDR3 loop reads CASVAPGTGGRTLHF. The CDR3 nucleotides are TGTGCCAGCGTAGCCCCCGGGACAGGCGGTAGGACCCTCCACTTT.

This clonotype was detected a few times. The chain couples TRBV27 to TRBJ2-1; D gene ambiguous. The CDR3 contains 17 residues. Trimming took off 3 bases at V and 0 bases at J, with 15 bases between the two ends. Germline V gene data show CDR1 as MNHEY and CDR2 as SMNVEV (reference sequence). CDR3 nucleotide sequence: TGTGCCAGCAGTTTTATCGGGCAGGCTAGCTCCTACAATGAGCAGTTCTTC. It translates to CASSFIGQASSYNEQFF.

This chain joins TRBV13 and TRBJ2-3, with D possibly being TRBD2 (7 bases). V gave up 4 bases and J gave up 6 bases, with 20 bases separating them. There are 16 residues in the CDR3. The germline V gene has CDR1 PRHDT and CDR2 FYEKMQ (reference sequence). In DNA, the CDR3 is TGTGCCAGCAGCTCCCTCGAGGGGGGGTTTGCCGATACGCAGTATTTT. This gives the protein CASSSLEGGFADTQYF.

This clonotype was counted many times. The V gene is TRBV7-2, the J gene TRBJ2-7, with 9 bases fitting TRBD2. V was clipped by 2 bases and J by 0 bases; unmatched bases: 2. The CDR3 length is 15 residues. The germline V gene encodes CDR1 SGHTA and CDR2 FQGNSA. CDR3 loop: CASSLLAGSSYEQYF. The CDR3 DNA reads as TGTGCCAGCAGCTTACTAGCGGGAAGCTCCTACGAGCAGTACTTC.

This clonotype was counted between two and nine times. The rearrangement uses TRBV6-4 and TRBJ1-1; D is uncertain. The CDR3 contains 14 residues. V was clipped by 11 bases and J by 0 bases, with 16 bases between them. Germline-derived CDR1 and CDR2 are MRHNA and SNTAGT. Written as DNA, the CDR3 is TGTGCCTGCTCTTCCCCGCTAATGAACACTGAAGCTTTCTTT. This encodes CACSSPLMNTEAFF.

CDR3 nucleotides: TGCGCCAGCAGGGACCTAATAAGGGAGACCCAGTACTTC. Its protein product is CASRDLIRETQYF. The rearrangement joins TRBV5-1 to TRBJ2-7; D gene uncertain. The DNA end lines up better with TRBJ2-5; the J call may be wrong. Per germline, CDR1 SGHRS and CDR2 YFSETQ. The CDR3 extends over 13 amino acids.

CDR3 coding DNA: TGTGCCAGCAGCGAGACAGTAAAAGAGACCCAGTACTTC. Protein: CASSETVKETQYF. V is TRBV7-3 and J is TRBJ2-4; a weak D match, TRBD1 (5 bases). The assigned J gene may be wrong: the sequence end matches TRBJ2-5 better. This CDR3 is 13 amino acids long. Per germline, CDR1 SGHTA and CDR2 FQGTGA.